What follows are 23 T cell receptor beta chains derived from one specimen sequenced in a study of blood T cell repertoires in COVID-19. Measured with immunoSEQ multiplex PCR; TCRdb has only the in-frame clones, and not every one. This sample has about 220,000 clones, with around 81% found just once. The sample comprised peripheral blood. The origin of the receptors is a woman aged 60-75 years with acute or convalescent COVID-19.

The chain combines TRBV2 with TRBJ2-7; perhaps TRBD2 as D (6 bases). The V gene lost 7 bases and the J gene lost 3 bases, with 34 bases spanning the gap. Germline CDR1 SNHLY, CDR2 FYNNEI. The CDR3 totals 20 residues. CDR3 protein: CASNERGSGGRRPQNYEQYF. CDR3 in DNA: TGTGCCAGCAACGAAAGAGGGTCCGGTGGGAGGCGACCGCAGAACTACGAGCAGTACTTC.

This clone was observed a handful of times. V and J are TRBV2 and TRBJ1-4; maybe TRBD1 (5 bases). The V and J ends lost 6 bases and 2 bases respectively, with 10 bases between them. CDR3 size: 14 residues. Germline assignment: CDR1 SNHLY and CDR2 FYNNEI. The CDR3: CASRDGGTNEKLFF. The CDR3 DNA follows: TGTGCCAGCAGAGACGGGGGTACTAATGAAAAACTGTTTTTT. The full variable domain, with the rest looked up from reference TRBV2 and TRBJ1-4, is EPEVTQTPSHQVTQMGQEVILRCVPISNHLYFYWYRQILGQKVEFLVSFYNNEISEKSEIFDDQFSVERPDGSNFTLKIRSTKLEDSAMYFCASRDGGTNEKLFFGSGTQLSVL.

The chain couples TRBV5-6 to TRBJ2-1; D remains unclear. Trimming took 4 bases from V and 1 from J, leaving 12 bases between them. Germline V gene sequence: CDR1 SGHDT, CDR2 YYEEEE. The CDR3 runs to 15 residues. CDR3: CASSGSWSSYNEQFF. CDR3 sequence (DNA): TGTGCCAGCAGCGGAAGCTGGAGTTCCTACAATGAGCAGTTCTTC.

The chain links TRBV4-2 to TRBJ2-1; maybe TRBD2 (6 bases). The germline V gene encodes CDR1 LGHNA and CDR2 YNFKEQ. CDR3 length: 16 residues. V lost 0 bases, J lost 4 bases, and 13 bases lay in between. CDR3 amino acids: CASSQDGAGLYNEQFF. The CDR3 DNA follows: TGTGCCAGCAGCCAAGATGGGGCGGGGCTTTACAATGAGCAGTTCTTC.

The genes are TRBV15 and TRBJ1-2; no clear D gene. The CDR3 loop spans 13 amino acids. V was trimmed by 0 bases and J by 8 bases, leaving 10 bases between them. Per germline, CDR1 LNHNV and CDR2 YYDKDF (reference sequence). CDR3 region: CATSRDRERGYTF. Written as DNA, the CDR3 is TGTGCCACCAGCAGAGATCGTGAGAGAGGCTACACCTTC.

Only a few counts were recorded for this clone. This chain connects TRBV5-4 to TRBJ1-2; 10 nucleotides align to TRBD1. Unmatched junction bases numbered 5, after V lost 6 bases and J lost 6 bases. The length of the CDR3 is 13 residues. Germline CDR1 is SGHNT and CDR2 is YYREEE (reference sequence). The CDR3 is CASIDRGQDGYTF. The CDR3 DNA follows: TGTGCCAGCATCGACAGGGGGCAGGATGGCTACACCTTC.

This sequence joins TRBV5-5 and TRBJ2-3, with D perhaps TRBD1 (5 bases). Per germline, CDR1 SGHKS and CDR2 YYEKEE (reference sequence). The CDR3 loop spans 15 amino acids. The V gene lost 0 bases and the J gene lost 6 bases, with 14 bases spanning the gap. This CDR3 reads CASSLGRAQLDTQYF. In DNA form, the CDR3 reads TGTGCCAGCAGCTTGGGCAGGGCTCAATTGGATACGCAGTATTTT.

This clone was seen a few times. This chain joins TRBV18 and TRBJ1-1, with TRBD1 matching over 8 bases. Germline loops: CDR1 KGHSH, CDR2 LQKENI. This CDR3 is built from 15 residues. V lost 8 bases and J lost 0; bases outside the gene matches: 8. CDR3 DNA sequence: TGTGCCAGCGGGGACAGGAATGATATGAACACTGAAGCTTTCTTT. This translates into CASGDRNDMNTEAFF.

The rearrangement joins TRBV30 to TRBJ1-1; the D gene is possibly TRBD1 (6 bases). The CDR3 loop spans 13 amino acids. V was pared by 2 bases and J by 8 bases, with 15 bases between. The germline CDR1 and CDR2 sequences are GTSNPN and SVGIG (reference sequence). CDR3 in DNA: TGTGCCTGGAGTCCAAACTCCGGGACAGAAGCTTTCTTT. Protein sequence: CAWSPNSGTEAFF.

This clone was detected only once. The rearrangement uses TRBV9 and TRBJ2-1; perhaps TRBD1 as D (6 bases). The CDR3 length is 15 residues. Trimming pared 2 bases from V and 9 bases from J, leaving 18 bases between. Germline V gene data show CDR1 as SGDLS and CDR2 as YYNGEE. The CDR3, as DNA: TGTGCCAGCAGCGTCTGGTGGGCCGAAGGGGGTGAGCAGTTCTTC. Its translation is CASSVWWAEGGEQFF.

The chain links TRBV27 to TRBJ2-6, with D unclear. This CDR3 has 15 residues. The germline V gene encodes CDR1 MNHEY and CDR2 SMNVEV (reference sequence). The V gene lost 7 bases and the J gene lost 1 base, with 11 bases spanning the gap. The CDR3 DNA reads as TGTGCCAGCACCAACAGAATTTCTGGGGCCAACGTCCTGACTTTC. This translates into CASTNRISGANVLTF.

The chain carries TRBV9 and TRBJ2-2; D gene ambiguous. CDR1 SGDLS and CDR2 YYNGEE come from the germline V gene. The CDR3 extends over 13 amino acids. The germline V and J ends were trimmed by 1 base and 5 bases, with 6 bases remaining between them. The CDR3 loop is CASSVILTGELFF. The CDR3 DNA reads TGTGCCAGCAGCGTAATTCTTACCGGGGAGCTGTTTTTT.

This sequence joins TRBV3-1 (or the pseudogene TRBV3-2) and TRBJ1-5; D not resolved. V gave up 0 bases and J gave up 0 bases, with 9 bases separating them. The CDR3 extends over 16 amino acids. Germline CDR1 reads LGHDT; CDR2 reads YNNKEL (reference sequence). Here the CDR3 reads CASSQDAANSNQPQHF. The DNA of the CDR3 is TGTGCCAGCAGCCAAGATGCGGCCAATAGCAATCAGCCCCAGCATTTT.

This chain links TRBV2 with TRBJ2-3; 9 nucleotides agree with TRBD2. Germline CDR1 is SNHLY and CDR2 is FYNNEI. This CDR3 region has 15 residues. The J segment lost 2 bases and the V segment lost 6 bases, leaving 6 bases of the junction unmatched. The CDR3 sequence is CASSPSGANTDTQYF. CDR3 DNA sequence: TGTGCCAGCAGCCCTAGCGGGGCAAACACAGATACGCAGTATTTT.

This clone was counted only a few times. This chain connects TRBV2 to TRBJ2-1; a possible D gene is TRBD2 (5 bases). From germline, CDR1 is SNHLY and CDR2 FYNNEI. The V end was cut by 4 bases, the J end by 4 bases, with 20 bases between. The CDR3 contains 17 residues. CDR3 residues: CASSGFAGLLLYNEQFF. CDR3 in DNA: TGTGCCAGCAGTGGTTTTGCTGGACTCCTTTTGTACAATGAGCAGTTCTTC.

The V and J genes are TRBV5-1 and TRBJ2-5, with 7 positions matching TRBD2. The V segment lost 0 bases and the J segment 2 bases; nucleotides outside the gene matches: 13. This CDR3 contains 18 residues. CDR1 SGHRS and CDR2 YFSETQ come from the germline V gene. CDR3 DNA sequence: TGCGCCAGCAGCTTGGAGGCGTTCAGCGGGGCCTTTCAAGAGACCCAGTACTTC. Amino acids: CASSLEAFSGAFQETQYF.

The V call is TRBV14, the J call TRBJ1-5; 9 bases fit TRBD1. CDR1 is SGHDN and CDR2 is FVKESK in the germline V gene. After removal of 1 base from V and 7 bases from J, the junction contained 14 bases not matched to a gene. The CDR3 consists of 18 residues. The CDR3 loop is CASSQVARTGDGYQPQHF. CDR3 DNA: TGTGCCAGCAGCCAAGTAGCCCGGACAGGGGATGGGTACCAGCCCCAGCATTTT.

This rearrangement joins TRBV7-2 to TRBJ1-4, with D perhaps matching TRBD1 (5 bases). V was shortened by 6 bases and J by 0 bases, with 11 bases between the two germline ends. Per the germline V gene, CDR1 is SGHTA and CDR2 is FQGNSA. This CDR3 contains 15 residues. CDR3 bases: TGTGCCAGCAGTCAGGCAGGGACAACTAATGAAAAACTGTTTTTT. Translated: CASSQAGTTNEKLFF.

The J gene is TRBJ1-1, the V gene TRBV18; D may be TRBD1 (6 bases). V was clipped by 7 bases and J by 1 base, with 13 bases between them. CDR1 and CDR2 (germline): KGHSH, LQKENI. The CDR3 loop spans 14 amino acids. The DNA for the CDR3 is TGTGCCAGCTTTCAGGGGATAAAGAACACTGAAGCTTTCTTT. It translates to CASFQGIKNTEAFF.

The chain combines TRBV5-1 with TRBJ1-2, with TRBD1 matching over 8 bases. The junction had 2 bases not matched to a gene; V was cut back by 0 bases and J by 7 bases. Germline CDR1 reads SGHRS; CDR2 reads YFSETQ. The CDR3 has 13 residues. This CDR3 is CASSLGQGPGYTF. The CDR3 coding sequence is TGCGCCAGCAGCTTGGGACAGGGGCCTGGCTACACCTTC.

This chain joins TRBV12-3 or TRBV12-4 and TRBJ1-2; 7 bases fit TRBD1. Trimming cost V 8 bases and J 5 bases; bases outside gene matches: 8. This CDR3 region has 13 residues. The CDR3, as DNA: TGTGCCAGCGGGTCCGGGACAGTTTATGGCTACACCTTC. Protein sequence: CASGSGTVYGYTF.

The chain combines TRBV5-1 with TRBJ2-3; D remains ambiguous. Trimming pared 5 bases from V and 5 bases from J, leaving 18 bases between. Germline lookup yields CDR1 SGHRS and CDR2 YFSETQ. The CDR3 consists of 15 residues. CDR3 in amino acids: CASSLTQFDLDTQYF. The CDR3 DNA is TGCGCCAGCAGTTTGACCCAGTTCGATTTAGATACGCAGTATTTT.

This clone was counted a few times. The chain recombines TRBV6-5 with TRBJ1-2; D gene uncertain. Trimming took off 6 bases at V and 3 bases at J, with 14 bases between the two ends. CDR3 size: 14 residues. Germline CDR1 MNHEY, CDR2 SVGAGI. CDR3 sequence: CASSLGRGHYGYTF. The CDR3 DNA follows: TGTGCCAGCAGCTTAGGGAGAGGTCACTATGGCTACACCTTC.